The T cell receptor (beta chain) under discussion was sequenced for a study of blood T cell repertoires in COVID-19. As for the study in general: Sites across the United States, Italy and Spain contributed samples from acute and convalescent COVID-19.

In Seattle, patients joined the study during active infection and were tracked longitudinally. Original processing methods: Reference gene primer amplification gave estimated nucleated cell counts. Method: immunoSEQ multiplex PCR; TCRdb's copy keeps in-frame clones and lacks some. V, J and clone size derive from that table, while D and trimming were established from the DNA sequence. The sample carries 350,000 to 400,000 clones, 89% recorded once. The CDR3 consists of 17 residues. V was cut by 5 bases and J by 0 bases, with 17 bases left in between. Germline CDR1 MNHEY, CDR2 SMNVEV (reference sequence).

The origin of this receptor is a woman in her twenties or thirties with COVID-19, enrolled during active disease. The sample was peripheral blood. The J gene is TRBJ1-3, the V gene TRBV27, with D possibly being TRBD1 (6 bases). The DNA for the CDR3 is TGTGCCAGCAGTCCCGATCGACAGGCCTTCTCTGGAAACACCATATATTTT. It encodes CASSPDRQAFSGNTIYF.